The 30 T cell receptor beta chains below all came from one sample that was sequenced in a study of shared clonotypes between healthy human individuals. Produced via immunoSEQ multiplex PCR; TCRdb's table is partial and in-frame only. The table lists approximately 700,000 clones, less than 80% of them singletons. Sequenced material: memory CD4+ T cells sorted from blood. The sample's subset: CD45RA-negative fraction. The source of these receptors is a woman in her 30s in good health.

This chain links TRBV19 with TRBJ1-3, with D possibly TRBD1 on 6 matching bases. This CDR3 has 13 amino acids. Trimming removed 6 bases from V and 4 bases from J, with 10 bases in between. The germline V gene has CDR1 LNHDA and CDR2 SQIVND (reference sequence). The CDR3 sequence is CASSGQPGNTIYF. The CDR3 DNA reads TGTGCCAGTAGCGGACAGCCCGGAAACACCATATATTTT.

The chain is built from TRBV7-9 and TRBJ2-5; TRBD1 is a possible D gene (5 bases). Germline-derived CDR1 and CDR2 are SEHNR and FQNEAQ (reference sequence). V was clipped by 3 bases and J by 5 bases, with 13 bases between them. CDR3 length: 14 residues. CDR3 loop: CASSFSSGRETQYF. The CDR3, as DNA: TGTGCCAGCAGCTTCTCTTCAGGGCGGGAGACCCAGTACTTC.

The chain links TRBV30 to TRBJ2-5; the D is unclear. The germline CDR1 and CDR2 sequences are GTSNPN and SVGIG (reference sequence). The CDR3 consists of 13 residues. Trimming pared 0 bases from V and 4 bases from J, leaving 9 bases between. CDR3 sequence: CAWSVNPSETQYF. CDR3 bases: TGTGCCTGGAGTGTAAACCCATCAGAGACCCAGTACTTC.

This chain links TRBV15 with TRBJ1-2, with 12 nucleotides matching TRBD1. CDR3 length: 15 residues. The germline V gene has CDR1 LNHNV and CDR2 YYDKDF (reference sequence). V gave up 2 bases and J gave up 5 bases; unmatched junction bases: 3. The CDR3: CATSRRDRGRYGYTF. CDR3 coding DNA: TGTGCCACCAGCAGAAGGGACAGGGGGCGTTATGGCTACACCTTC.

V is TRBV9 and J is TRBJ1-2; no definite D call. Looked up from germline, CDR1 is SGDLS and CDR2 is YYNGEE. Trimming left V 0 bases short and J 2 bases short, with 5 bases between. The CDR3 loop spans 13 amino acids. CDR3 residues: CASSVGWNYGYTF. CDR3 coding DNA: TGTGCCAGCAGCGTAGGGTGGAACTATGGCTACACCTTC.

CDR3 DNA: TGTGCCAGCAGCTCAGACAGTTTTCCTGAAAAACTGTTTTTT. Translating gives CASSSDSFPEKLFF. The chain combines TRBV7-9 with TRBJ1-4, with TRBD1 as a possible D gene (5 bases). The V and J ends lost 4 bases and 7 bases respectively, with 13 bases between them. This CDR3 is 14 amino acids long. Looked up from germline, CDR1 is SEHNR and CDR2 is FQNEAQ (reference sequence).

The CDR3, as DNA: TGCGCCAGCATCAAGGACCCGACGAACACCGGGGAGCTGTTTTTT. It is translated as CASIKDPTNTGELFF. The rearrangement links TRBV5-1 to TRBJ2-2; D remains ambiguous. V gave up 6 bases and J gave up 0 bases, with 12 bases separating them. CDR3 length: 15 residues. Germline V lookup: CDR1 SGHRS, CDR2 YFSETQ.

The genes are TRBV5-1 and TRBJ1-1; D may be TRBD1 (5 bases). The length of the CDR3 is 15 residues. Germline CDR1 SGHRS, CDR2 YFSETQ. V lost 7 bases, J lost 1 base, and 17 bases lay in between. The CDR3 spells CASGLEPRANTEAFF. CDR3 coding DNA: TGCGCCAGCGGACTTGAGCCCAGGGCGAACACTGAAGCTTTCTTT. The full variable domain, in which reference TRBV5-1 and TRBJ1-1 provide the parts outside the CDR3, is KAGVTQTPRYLIKTRGQQVTLSCSPISGHRSVSWYQQTPGQGLQFLFEYFSETQRNKGNFPGRFSGRQFSNSRSEMNVSTLELGDSALYLCASGLEPRANTEAFFGQGTRLTVV.

The chain combines TRBV19 with TRBJ1-1; perhaps TRBD1 as D (6 bases). Germline V lookup: CDR1 LNHDA, CDR2 SQIVND (reference sequence). The CDR3 is 15 residues long. V was clipped by 5 bases and J by 6 bases, with 19 bases between them. CDR3 sequence: CASSPPWGAAPEAFF. The CDR3 DNA is TGTGCCAGTAGTCCACCTTGGGGGGCGGCCCCTGAAGCTTTCTTT.

The chain combines TRBV9 with TRBJ2-2, with TRBD2 matching 13 bases. This CDR3 has 19 amino acids. Germline CDR1 and CDR2: SGDLS and YYNGEE. Trimming cost V 0 bases and J 4 bases; bases outside gene matches: 9. CDR3 region: CASSVGLRTSGRLTGELFF. DNA of the CDR3: TGTGCCAGCAGCGTAGGTCTTAGGACTAGCGGGAGACTCACCGGGGAGCTGTTTTTT.

The chain employs TRBV28 and TRBJ2-2; 10 nucleotides match TRBD1. V gave up 6 bases and J gave up 3 bases; unmatched junction bases: 7. Germline CDR1 is MDHEN and CDR2 is SYDVKM. The CDR3 contains 16 residues. DNA for the CDR3: TGTGCCAGCAGGGCGCGCGGGACAGGGGACACCGGGGAGCTGTTTTTT. It is translated as CASRARGTGDTGELFF.

The chain employs TRBV29-1 and TRBJ2-3; no firm D call. The germline V gene encodes CDR1 SQVTM and CDR2 ANQGSEA. This CDR3 contains 16 residues. The ends were cut back, 0 bases at V and 2 bases at J, with 15 bases in the middle. The CDR3 reads CSVEDFQFAHTDTQYF. The DNA for the CDR3 is TGCAGCGTTGAAGATTTCCAGTTCGCACACACAGATACGCAGTATTTT.

This clone appeared once. V gene TRBV5-1 combines with J gene TRBJ2-3, with 8 nucleotides matching TRBD2. Germline V gene sequence: CDR1 SGHRS, CDR2 YFSETQ. There are 16 residues in the CDR3. The J segment lost 2 bases and the V segment lost 4 bases, leaving 9 bases of the junction unmatched. In DNA, the CDR3 is TGCGCCAGCAGCCCGGGACTAGAAGGACCCACAGATACGCAGTATTTT. It is translated as CASSPGLEGPTDTQYF.

The chain combines TRBV7-8 with TRBJ2-2; no definite D call. The CDR3 loop spans 15 amino acids. Germline loops: CDR1 SGHVS, CDR2 FQNEAQ. V was pared by 0 bases and J by 0 bases, with 5 bases between. The chain's CDR3 is CASSLAGTNTGELFF. CDR3 DNA: TGTGCCAGCAGCTTAGCGGGGACGAACACCGGGGAGCTGTTTTTT.

Worth noting for this clone: Other nucleotide sequences in the sample specify the same CDR3. The chain has TRBV5-1 and TRBJ2-3, with TRBD2 matching over 8 bases. CDR1 is SGHRS, CDR2 YFSETQ, per germline. V dropped 1 base and J dropped 1; count of bases not matched to a gene: 2. The CDR3 sequence is 15 residues long. CDR3 sequence: CASSLFGRGTDTQYF. CDR3 DNA: TGCGCCAGCAGCTTGTTCGGGAGGGGCACAGATACGCAGTATTTT. Complete variable domain (other parts from reference TRBV5-1 and TRBJ2-3): KAGVTQTPRYLIKTRGQQVTLSCSPISGHRSVSWYQQTPGQGLQFLFEYFSETQRNKGNFPGRFSGRQFSNSRSEMNVSTLELGDSALYLCASSLFGRGTDTQYFGPGTRLTVL.

The chain uses TRBV6-1 and TRBJ1-5, with D unresolved. Trimming removed 0 bases from V and 4 bases from J, with 10 bases in between. CDR1 and CDR2 from the germline V gene are MNHNS and SASEGT. The CDR3 has 15 amino acids. The CDR3 spells CASSEAPWENQPQHF. CDR3 nucleotide sequence: TGTGCCAGCAGTGAAGCGCCGTGGGAGAATCAGCCCCAGCATTTT.

The chain carries TRBV28 and TRBJ1-2; 8 bases align to TRBD1. Trimming took 2 bases from V and 6 from J; bases not matched to a gene: 8. The germline V gene encodes CDR1 MDHEN and CDR2 SYDVKM. This CDR3 region has 15 residues. The CDR3: CASSLEQGDVHGYTF. Here the CDR3 DNA reads TGTGCCAGCAGTTTAGAACAGGGGGACGTCCATGGCTACACCTTC.

The chain is built from TRBV14 and TRBJ1-6; D might be TRBD1 (5 bases). Between the trimmed V and J ends, which lost 7 bases and 0 bases, there was a span of 16 bases. Germline values: CDR1 SGHDN, CDR2 FVKESK. The CDR3 extends over 17 amino acids. The CDR3: CASICQGVFSYNSPLHF. CDR3 DNA sequence: TGTGCCAGCATTTGTCAGGGCGTCTTCTCCTATAATTCACCCCTCCACTTT.

In its sample, this clone was seen once. The rearrangement links TRBV2 to TRBJ2-3, with 11 bases aligning to TRBD2. V trimming: 7 bases; J trimming: 1 base; junction bases outside the gene matches: 4. This CDR3 spans 15 amino acids. CDR1 SNHLY and CDR2 FYNNEI come from the germline V gene. The CDR3 bases are TGTGCCAGCAACGTACTAGCGGGAGGCACAGATACGCAGTATTTT. It codes for CASNVLAGGTDTQYF.

The V call is TRBV2, the J call TRBJ2-7; 7 bases map to TRBD2. The CDR3 covers 14 residues. Germline trimming cut 0 bases from V and 3 bases from J; bases unmatched to any gene: 2. Germline V gene lookup returns CDR1 SNHLY and CDR2 FYNNEI. CDR3 DNA sequence: TGTGCCAGCAGTGAAGCGGCTAGCGGCTACGAGCAGTACTTC. Amino acid sequence: CASSEAASGYEQYF. The full variable domain, in which reference TRBV2 and TRBJ2-7 provide the parts outside the CDR3, is EPEVTQTPSHQVTQMGQEVILRCVPISNHLYFYWYRQILGQKVEFLVSFYNNEISEKSEIFDDQFSVERPDGSNFTLKIRSTKLEDSAMYFCASSEAASGYEQYFGPGTRLTVT.

This chain connects TRBV7-9 to TRBJ2-7; the match to TRBD1 covers 9 bases. Losses at the gene ends were 6 bases for V and 7 bases for J; bases not matched to a gene: 16. Germline V gene data show CDR1 as SEHNR and CDR2 as FQNEAQ (reference sequence). The CDR3 is 16 residues long. The CDR3 region has the DNA TGTGCCAGCAGAGAGTCCGGGACAGGGATACTAGGGGAGCAGTACTTC. Translating gives CASRESGTGILGEQYF.

Regarding this clone: Given a far larger clone just one base away, this is likely a sequencing read error. This chain uses TRBV7-9 with TRBJ2-5, with 9 bases that match TRBD2. Germline assignment: CDR1 SEHNR and CDR2 FQNEAQ (reference sequence). The CDR3 covers 14 residues. Trimming at V came to 1 base and at J to 3 bases, leaving 0 bases not matched to a gene. CDR3 amino acids: CASSLGLAEETQYF. DNA of the CDR3: TGTGCCAGCAGCTTAGGACTAGCGGAAGAGACCCAGTACTTC.

The V and J genes are TRBV6-5 and TRBJ1-1, with no clear D. This CDR3 comprises 13 residues. V lost 4 bases and J 4 bases, leaving 10 bases between the germline ends. CDR1 is MNHEY and CDR2 is SVGAGI in the germline V gene. CDR3 sequence reads: CASSFWGGTEAFF. Written as DNA, the CDR3 is TGTGCCAGCAGTTTTTGGGGTGGCACTGAAGCTTTCTTT.

This chain joins TRBV5-1 and TRBJ2-5; 16 nucleotides line up with TRBD2. The CDR3 length is 22 residues. The junction had 19 bases not matched to a gene; V was cut back by 0 bases and J by 5 bases. Germline V gives CDR1 SGHRS, CDR2 YFSETQ. CDR3 sequence: CASSLVAGIGTSGRASEETQYF. The DNA for the CDR3 is TGCGCCAGCAGCTTGGTAGCTGGGATTGGGACTAGCGGGAGGGCCTCCGAGGAGACCCAGTACTTC.

Comments on this clone: Germline is not matched at one junction end, which may reflect a read error. CDR3 bases: TGTGCCAGCAGATACTCAGGGGGCGCGGGCACTGAAGCTTTCTTT. It yields the protein CASRYSGGAGTEAFF. The V gene is TRBV6-5, the J gene TRBJ1-1, with 8 positions matching TRBD1. CDR1 and CDR2 (germline): MNHEY, SVGAGI. The CDR3 has 15 amino acids.

The CDR3 DNA reads as TGTGCCAGCAGTGGAGGACAGGGAGAGAACTATGGCTACACCTTC. Translating it yields CASSGGQGENYGYTF. The rearrangement uses TRBV6-1 and TRBJ1-2, with 8 bases identical to TRBD1. Germline loops: CDR1 MNHNS, CDR2 SASEGT. V was pared by 4 bases and J by 2 bases, with 6 bases of the junction left unmatched. This CDR3 has 15 residues.

The J gene is TRBJ1-1, the V gene TRBV27; D remains unclear. Trimming left V 1 base short and J 6 bases short, with 24 bases between. Germline V gene lookup returns CDR1 MNHEY and CDR2 SMNVEV (reference sequence). This CDR3 contains 18 residues. The CDR3 sequence is CASSLLGNQQGLGAEAFF. CDR3 bases: TGTGCCAGCAGTTTATTGGGTAACCAACAAGGACTTGGCGCTGAAGCTTTCTTT.

In DNA form, the CDR3 reads TGTGCCAGCAGTCGCTACAGGGCTGAGACCCAGTACTTC. This translates into CASSRYRAETQYF. The chain combines TRBV14 with TRBJ2-5, with D tentatively TRBD1 (6 bases). The CDR3 contains 13 residues. Germline CDR1 reads SGHDN; CDR2 reads FVKESK. V lost 6 bases and J 5 bases, leaving 13 bases between the germline ends.

The chain carries TRBV10-1 and TRBJ2-2; no reliable D call. The V gene lost 0 bases and the J gene lost 4 bases, with 3 bases spanning the gap. The CDR3 covers 13 residues. The V gene's germline CDR1 is WNHNN and CDR2 SYGVQD (reference sequence). The CDR3 here is CASSESGTGELFF. CDR3 nucleotide sequence: TGCGCCAGCAGTGAGTCTGGCACCGGGGAGCTGTTTTTT.

This clone was detected only a few times. J is TRBJ2-1 and V is TRBV6-1, with D tentatively TRBD1 or TRBD2 (5 bases each). V lost 4 bases and J 8 bases, leaving 12 bases between the germline ends. Germline values: CDR1 MNHNS, CDR2 SASEGT. The CDR3 loop spans 13 amino acids. In nucleotides, the CDR3 is TGTGCCAGCAGTGGGGACCCGGGCGATGAGCAGTTCTTC. It specifies CASSGDPGDEQFF.